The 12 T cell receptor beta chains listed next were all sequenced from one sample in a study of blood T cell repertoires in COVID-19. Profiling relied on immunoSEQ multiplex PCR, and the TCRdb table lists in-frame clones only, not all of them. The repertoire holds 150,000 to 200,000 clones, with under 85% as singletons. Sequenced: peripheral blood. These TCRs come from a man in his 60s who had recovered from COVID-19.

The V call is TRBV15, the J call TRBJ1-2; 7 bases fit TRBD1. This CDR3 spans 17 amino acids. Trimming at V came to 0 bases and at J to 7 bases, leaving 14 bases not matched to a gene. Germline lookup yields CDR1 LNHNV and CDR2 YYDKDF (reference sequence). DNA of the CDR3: TGTGCCACCAGCAGAGAATATGCCGAGACAGGGATCCGTGGCTACACCTTC. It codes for CATSREYAETGIRGYTF.

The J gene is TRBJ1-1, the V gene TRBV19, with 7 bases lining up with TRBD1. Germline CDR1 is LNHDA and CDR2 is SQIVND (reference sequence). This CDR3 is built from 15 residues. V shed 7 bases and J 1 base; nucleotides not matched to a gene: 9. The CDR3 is CASIEGGGPNTEAFF. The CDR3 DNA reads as TGTGCCAGTATAGAAGGGGGCGGCCCGAACACTGAAGCTTTCTTT. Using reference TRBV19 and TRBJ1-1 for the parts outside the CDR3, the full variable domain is DGGITQSPKYLFRKEGQNVTLSCEQNLNHDAMYWYRQDPGQGLRLIYYSQIVNDFQKGDIAEGYSVSREKKESFPLTVTSAQKNPTAFYLCASIEGGGPNTEAFFGQGTRLTVV.

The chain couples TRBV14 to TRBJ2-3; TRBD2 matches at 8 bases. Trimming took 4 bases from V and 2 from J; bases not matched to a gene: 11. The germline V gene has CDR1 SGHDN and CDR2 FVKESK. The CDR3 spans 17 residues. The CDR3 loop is CASSPGRDGGATDTQYF. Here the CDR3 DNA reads TGTGCCAGCAGCCCGGGTAGGGACGGGGGGGCCACAGATACGCAGTATTTT.

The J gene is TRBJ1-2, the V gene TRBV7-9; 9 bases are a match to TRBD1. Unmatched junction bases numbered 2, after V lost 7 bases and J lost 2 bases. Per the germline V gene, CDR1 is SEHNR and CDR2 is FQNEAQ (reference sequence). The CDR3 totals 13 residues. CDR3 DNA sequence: TGTGCCAGCATCGGGACAGGGAACTATGGCTACACCTTC. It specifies CASIGTGNYGYTF.

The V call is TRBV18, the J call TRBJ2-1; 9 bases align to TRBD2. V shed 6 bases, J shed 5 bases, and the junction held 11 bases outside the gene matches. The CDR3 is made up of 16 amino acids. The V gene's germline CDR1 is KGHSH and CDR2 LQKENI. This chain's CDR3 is CASSSRGASGNNEQFF. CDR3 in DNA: TGTGCCAGCTCCTCCCGGGGCGCTAGCGGGAACAATGAGCAGTTCTTC.

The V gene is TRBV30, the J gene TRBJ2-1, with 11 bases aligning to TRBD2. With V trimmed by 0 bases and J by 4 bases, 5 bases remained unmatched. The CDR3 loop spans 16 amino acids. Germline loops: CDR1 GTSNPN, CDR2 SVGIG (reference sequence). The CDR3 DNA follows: TGTGCCTGGAGTGTAGCTAGCGGGGGGTTTTACAATGAGCAGTTCTTC. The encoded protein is CAWSVASGGFYNEQFF.

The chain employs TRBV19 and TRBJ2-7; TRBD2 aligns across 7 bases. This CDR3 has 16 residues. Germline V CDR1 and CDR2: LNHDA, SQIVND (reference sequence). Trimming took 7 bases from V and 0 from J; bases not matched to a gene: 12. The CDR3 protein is CASKGSIAGSSYEQYF. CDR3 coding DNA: TGTGCCAGTAAAGGAAGTATAGCGGGTAGCTCCTACGAGCAGTACTTC.

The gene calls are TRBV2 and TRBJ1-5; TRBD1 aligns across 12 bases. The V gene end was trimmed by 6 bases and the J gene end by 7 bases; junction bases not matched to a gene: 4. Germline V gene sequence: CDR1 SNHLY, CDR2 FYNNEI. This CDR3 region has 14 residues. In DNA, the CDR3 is TGTGCCAGCAGGGGGGACAGGGGGCACCAGCCCCAGCATTTT. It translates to CASRGDRGHQPQHF.

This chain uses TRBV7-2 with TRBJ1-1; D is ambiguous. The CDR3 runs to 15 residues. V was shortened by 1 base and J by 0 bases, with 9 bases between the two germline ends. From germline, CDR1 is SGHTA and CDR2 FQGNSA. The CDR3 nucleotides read TGTGCCAGCAGCTTAGGCAGGCAGCTGAACACTGAAGCTTTCTTT. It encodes CASSLGRQLNTEAFF.

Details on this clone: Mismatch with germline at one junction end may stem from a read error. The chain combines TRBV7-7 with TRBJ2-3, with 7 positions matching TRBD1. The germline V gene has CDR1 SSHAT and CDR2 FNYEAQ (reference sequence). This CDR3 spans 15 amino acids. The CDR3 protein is CASSQQGVSTDTQYF. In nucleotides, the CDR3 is TGTGCTAGCAGCCAGCAGGGGGTCAGCACAGATACGCAGTATTTT.

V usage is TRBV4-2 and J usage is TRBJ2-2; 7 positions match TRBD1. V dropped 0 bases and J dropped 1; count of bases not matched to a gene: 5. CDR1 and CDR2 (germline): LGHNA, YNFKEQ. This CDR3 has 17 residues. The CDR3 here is CASSQDGRTGNTGELFF. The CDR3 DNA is TGTGCCAGCAGCCAAGATGGGCGGACAGGGAACACCGGGGAGCTGTTTTTT.

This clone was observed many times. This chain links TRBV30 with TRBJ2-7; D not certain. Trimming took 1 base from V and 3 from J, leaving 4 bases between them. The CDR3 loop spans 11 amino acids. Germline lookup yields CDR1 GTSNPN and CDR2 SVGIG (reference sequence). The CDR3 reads CAWSGGYEQYF. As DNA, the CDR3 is TGTGCCTGGAGTGGAGGCTACGAGCAGTACTTC.